This TCR beta chain was documented in a study of blood T cell repertoires in COVID-19. Study as a whole: T cells, B-cell-depleted T cells, or PBMCs provided the cDNA or gDNA that served as material.

Clones were sequenced by immunoSEQ multiplex PCR, and TCRdb holds only the in-frame ones, with some missing. Seen here are some 150,000 clones, 70% to 90% observed once, and the top ten hold 6.2%. The study counted Cohort 3 donors as recovered given two negative PCRs, clearance, or symptom resolution. The CDR3 is 14 amino acids. V shed 0 bases and J shed 3 bases, with 9 bases lying between them. From germline, CDR1 is SGHRS and CDR2 YFSETQ. V usage is TRBV5-1 and J usage is TRBJ1-1; tentative D call: TRBD1 (5 bases). The sequencing sample was made of PBMCs or T cells enriched from blood (not recorded which). The sequence was collected from a woman aged 40 to 50 who had recovered from COVID-19. The CDR3 is CASSLGQRDTEAFF. As DNA, the CDR3 is TGCGCCAGCAGCTTGGGACAGCGGGACACTGAAGCTTTCTTT.